This entry concerns a single T cell receptor (beta chain). What it binds is unknown. Germline V CDR1 and CDR2: ENHRY, SYGVKD. The CDR3 has 12 amino acids. Preparation of TRB cDNA libraries relied on 5' RACE carrying UMI labels. One entry per CDR3 protein, without DNA, is what TCRdb gives after re-calling the 5' RACE reads. Reported are 120,000 to 150,000 distinct CDR3 sequences; the ten largest clones contain about 0.3%. This entry comes from a study of CXCR3-negative and CXCR3-positive naive CD8 T cells. Study-wide results and caveats: For memory CD8+ cells diversity was much lower, but both naive subsets had comparably high diversity. CXCR3-negative naive cells had less hydrophobic TRB CDR3s than did CXCR3-positive naive cells.

The specimen sequenced was naive CXCR3+ CD8+ T cells from blood. As for subset: CD45RO-CCR7+CD27+CD95- naive CD8+ T cells expressing CXCR3 (TNR3+). The gene calls are TRBV10-3 and TRBJ2-2. This TCR was sampled from a human donor in good health. Some clones in this sample may be carry-over from other donors' samples. CDR3 region: CAISDGGGELFF.